This T cell receptor beta chain is drawn from a study of vaccination effects on CD4 cells after COVID-19. Before sequencing took place, the ViraFEST assay used viral peptide pools to expand antigen-specific CD4+ T cells. Scientists isolated CD4+ T cells after a roughly 10-day culture period ended. The vaccine recipients had no prior SARS-CoV-2 infection, with negative nucleocapsid antibodies. With approximately 9.6 ug/ml peptides and around 9.6 IU/ml IL-2, over 1.5 million PBMC per well were cultured. Half-medium exchanges with IL-2 medium took place on days 3 and 7. Study-level results: After vaccination of healthy people, only 1 of 255 vaccine-induced clones cross-reacted with common cold coronaviruses.

This clone was seen a handful of times. Its antigen is unidentified. Trimming removed 0 bases from V and 2 bases from J; junction bases left unmatched: 0. Germline lookup yields CDR1 SGHTA and CDR2 FQGNSA. The CDR3 is 16 amino acids. Sequenced by immunoSEQ multiplex PCR; TCRdb stores in-frame clones only, minus some. The data contain 26,000 or so clones, approximately 70% of them singletons. The TCR sequence derives from a human donor who received a COVID-19 vaccine. The rearrangement joins TRBV7-2 to TRBJ2-5; 13 bases agree with TRBD2. Sequencing was performed on CD4+ T cells from PBMCs cultured with HCoV-NL63 spike peptides, taken before COVID-19 vaccination. In DNA form, the CDR3 reads TGTGCCAGCAGCTTAGCGGGACTAGCGGGGCAAGAGACCCAGTACTTC. It encodes CASSLAGLAGQETQYF.